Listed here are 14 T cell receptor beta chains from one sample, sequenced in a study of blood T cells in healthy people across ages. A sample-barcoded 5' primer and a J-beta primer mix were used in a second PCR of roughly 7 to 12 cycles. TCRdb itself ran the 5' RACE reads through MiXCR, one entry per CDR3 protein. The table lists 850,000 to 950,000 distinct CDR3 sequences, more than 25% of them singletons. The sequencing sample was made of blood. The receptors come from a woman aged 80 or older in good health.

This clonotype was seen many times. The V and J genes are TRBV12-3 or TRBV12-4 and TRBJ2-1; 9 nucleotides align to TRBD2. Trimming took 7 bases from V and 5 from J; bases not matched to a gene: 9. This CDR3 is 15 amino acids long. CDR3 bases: TGTGCCAGCACCGTGACTAGCGGCTTAAACAATGAGCAGTTCTTC. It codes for CASTVTSGLNNEQFF.

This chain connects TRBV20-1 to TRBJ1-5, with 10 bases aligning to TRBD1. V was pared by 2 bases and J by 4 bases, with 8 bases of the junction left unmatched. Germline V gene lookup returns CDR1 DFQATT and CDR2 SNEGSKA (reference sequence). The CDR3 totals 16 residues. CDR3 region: CSARPLGQGLNQPQHF. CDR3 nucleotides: TGCAGTGCTAGACCCCTGGGACAGGGGCTTAATCAGCCCCAGCATTTT.

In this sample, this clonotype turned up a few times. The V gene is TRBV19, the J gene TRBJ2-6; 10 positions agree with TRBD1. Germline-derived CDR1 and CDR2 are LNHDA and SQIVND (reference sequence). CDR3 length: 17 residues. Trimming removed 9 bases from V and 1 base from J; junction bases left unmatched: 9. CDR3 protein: CASTRQGAFSGANVLTF. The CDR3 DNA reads TGTGCCAGCACAAGACAGGGGGCGTTTTCTGGGGCCAACGTCCTGACTTTC.

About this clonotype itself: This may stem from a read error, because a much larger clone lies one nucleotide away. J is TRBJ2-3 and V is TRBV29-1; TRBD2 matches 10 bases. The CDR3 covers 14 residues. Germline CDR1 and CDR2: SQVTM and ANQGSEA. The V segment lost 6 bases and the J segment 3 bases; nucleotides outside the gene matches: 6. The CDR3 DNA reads TGCAGCGTCTTACTAGCGGGGAGGACAGATACGCAGTATTTT. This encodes CSVLLAGRTDTQYF.

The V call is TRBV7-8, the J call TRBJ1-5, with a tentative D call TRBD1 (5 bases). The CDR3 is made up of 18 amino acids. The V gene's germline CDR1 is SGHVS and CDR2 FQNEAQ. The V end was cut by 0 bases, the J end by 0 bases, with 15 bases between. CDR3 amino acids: CASSLAGDSIYSNQPQHF. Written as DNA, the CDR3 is TGTGCCAGCAGCTTAGCGGGAGACAGTATATATAGCAATCAGCCCCAGCATTTT.

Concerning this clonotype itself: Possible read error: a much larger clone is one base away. The DNA for the CDR3 is TGTGCCACCAGCTCCGGACCTCACAACAATGAGCAGTACTTC. Protein sequence: CATSSGPHNNEQYF. This rearrangement joins TRBV15 to TRBJ2-1; D unclear. The J call may be in error: the DNA end matches TRBJ2-7 better. The CDR3 consists of 14 residues. CDR1 LNHNV and CDR2 YYDKDF come from the germline V gene (reference sequence).

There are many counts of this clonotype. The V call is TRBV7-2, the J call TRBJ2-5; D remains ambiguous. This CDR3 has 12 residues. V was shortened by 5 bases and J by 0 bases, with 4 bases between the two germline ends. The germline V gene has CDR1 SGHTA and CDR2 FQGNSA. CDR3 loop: CASSGYQETQYF. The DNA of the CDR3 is TGTGCCAGCAGCGGATACCAAGAGACCCAGTACTTC. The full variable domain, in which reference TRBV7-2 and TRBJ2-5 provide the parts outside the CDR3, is GAGVSQSPSNKVTEKGKDVELRCDPISGHTALYWYRQSLGQGLEFLIYFQGNSAPDKSGLPSDRFSAERTGGSVSTLTIQRTQQEDSAVYLCASSGYQETQYFGPGTRLLVL.

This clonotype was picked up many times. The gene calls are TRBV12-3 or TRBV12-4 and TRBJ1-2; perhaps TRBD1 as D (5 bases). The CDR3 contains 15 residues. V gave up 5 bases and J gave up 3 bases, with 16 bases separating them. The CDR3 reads CASSRDLSSDYGYTF. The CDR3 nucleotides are TGTGCCAGCAGTCGGGACTTATCCTCGGACTATGGCTACACCTTC.

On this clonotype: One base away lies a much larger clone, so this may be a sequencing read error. The CDR3 nucleotides are TGTGCCAGCAGTTCGCAGGGAGTCGACTATGGCCACACCTTC. Amino acids: CASSSQGVDYGHTF. This sequence joins TRBV6-6 and TRBJ1-2; D may be TRBD1 (5 bases). CDR1 and CDR2 (germline): MNHNY, SVGAGI (reference sequence). This CDR3 has 14 residues.

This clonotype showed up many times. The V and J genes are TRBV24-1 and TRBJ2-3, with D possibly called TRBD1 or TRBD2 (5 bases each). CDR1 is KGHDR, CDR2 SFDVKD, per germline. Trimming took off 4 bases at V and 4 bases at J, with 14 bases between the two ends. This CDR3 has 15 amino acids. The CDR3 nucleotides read TGTGCCACCAGTGACGGGACCGCTCAGGCAGATACGCAGTATTTT. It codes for CATSDGTAQADTQYF.

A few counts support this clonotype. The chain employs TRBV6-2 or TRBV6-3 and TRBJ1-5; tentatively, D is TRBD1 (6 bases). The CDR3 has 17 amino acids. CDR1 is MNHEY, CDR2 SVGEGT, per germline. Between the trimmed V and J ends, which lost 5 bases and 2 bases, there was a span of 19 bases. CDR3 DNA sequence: TGTGCCAGCAGTCATTGGACAGATCTCTTGGGCAATCAGCCCCAGCATTTT. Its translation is CASSHWTDLLGNQPQHF.

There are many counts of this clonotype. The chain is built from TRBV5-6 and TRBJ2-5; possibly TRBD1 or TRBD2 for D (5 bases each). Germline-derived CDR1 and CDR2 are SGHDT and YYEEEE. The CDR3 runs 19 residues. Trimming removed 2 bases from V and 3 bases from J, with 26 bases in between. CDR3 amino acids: CASSFRRGRTLSSKETQYF. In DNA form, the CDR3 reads TGTGCCAGCAGCTTTAGACGGGGCCGAACGTTATCGTCGAAAGAGACCCAGTACTTC. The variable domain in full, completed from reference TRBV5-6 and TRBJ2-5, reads DAGVTQSPTHLIKTRGQQVTLRCSPKSGHDTVSWYQQALGQGPQFIFQYYEEEERQRGNFPDRFSGHQFPNYSSELNVNALLLGDSALYLCASSFRRGRTLSSKETQYFGPGTRLLVL.

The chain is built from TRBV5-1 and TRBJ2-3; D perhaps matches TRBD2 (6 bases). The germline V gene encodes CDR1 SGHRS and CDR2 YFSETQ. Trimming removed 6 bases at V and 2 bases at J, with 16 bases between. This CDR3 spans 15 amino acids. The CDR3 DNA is TGCGCCAGCAACCAGGGCAGGGACTTCACAGATACGCAGTATTTT. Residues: CASNQGRDFTDTQYF.

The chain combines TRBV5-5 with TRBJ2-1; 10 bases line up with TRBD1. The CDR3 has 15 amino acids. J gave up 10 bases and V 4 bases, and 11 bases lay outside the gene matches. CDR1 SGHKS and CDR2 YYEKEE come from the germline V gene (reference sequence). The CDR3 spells CASSVDTTGGREQFF. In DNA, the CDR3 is TGTGCCAGCAGCGTGGATACGACAGGGGGCAGGGAGCAGTTCTTC.